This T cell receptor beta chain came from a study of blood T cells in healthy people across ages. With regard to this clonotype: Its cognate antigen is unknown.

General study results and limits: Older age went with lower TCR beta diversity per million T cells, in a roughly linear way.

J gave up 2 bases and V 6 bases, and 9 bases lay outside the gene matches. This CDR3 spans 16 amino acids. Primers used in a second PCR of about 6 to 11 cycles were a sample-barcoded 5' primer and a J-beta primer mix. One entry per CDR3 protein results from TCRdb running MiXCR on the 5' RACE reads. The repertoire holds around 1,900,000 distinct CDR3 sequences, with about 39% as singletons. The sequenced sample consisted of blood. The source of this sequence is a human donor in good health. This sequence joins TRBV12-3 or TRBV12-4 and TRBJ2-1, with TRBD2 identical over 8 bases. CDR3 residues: CASSSKAGVPYNEQFF. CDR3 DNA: TGTGCCAGCAGCTCGAAAGCGGGGGTCCCCTACAATGAGCAGTTCTTC.